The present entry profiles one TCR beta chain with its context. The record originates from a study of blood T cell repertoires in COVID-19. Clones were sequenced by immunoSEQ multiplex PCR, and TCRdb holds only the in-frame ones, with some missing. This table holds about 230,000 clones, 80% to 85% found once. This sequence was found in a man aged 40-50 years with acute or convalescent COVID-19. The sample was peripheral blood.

The chain's CDR3 is CSVPWYVTGRVGTEAFF. The DNA of the CDR3 is TGCAGCGTTCCCTGGTACGTCACCGGGCGGGTCGGTACTGAAGCTTTCTTT. The V call is TRBV29-1, the J call TRBJ1-1; no firm D call. Looked up from germline, CDR1 is SQVTM and CDR2 is ANQGSEA. V lost 5 bases and J lost 5, with 27 bases in between. The CDR3 is made up of 17 amino acids.